This passage covers 19 T cell receptor beta chains from one sample sequenced in a study of blood T cell repertoires in COVID-19 (dated by TCRdb to the early 2020s). Receptors were amplified or captured by the immunoSEQ multiplex PCR assay. As stored in TCRdb, this immuneACCESS dataset retains in-frame rearrangements with V and J assigned. A fraction of the clones does not appear; measured against another copy, unresolved V genes explain less than half of the discrepancy, and the remainder lacks a known reason. The sample data list 250,000 to 300,000 clones, and more than 75% of these were observed just once. Around 2% of the sample belongs to the ten largest clones. The sequenced sample was PBMCs or T cells enriched from blood (not recorded which). These receptors all come from a woman in her sixties or seventies in a cohort exposed to, infected with or recovered from COVID-19 (not recorded which).

The V and J genes are TRBV18 and TRBJ2-6, with 7 bases matching TRBD1. The germline V gene encodes CDR1 KGHSH and CDR2 LQKENI. V lost 2 bases and J lost 2; bases outside the gene matches: 3. The CDR3 consists of 16 residues. The CDR3 here is CASSPTTGTGANVLTF. The DNA for the CDR3 is TGTGCCAGCTCACCAACGACAGGGACTGGGGCCAACGTCCTGACTTTC.

The chain links TRBV5-4 to TRBJ1-2, with D possibly being TRBD1 (5 bases). V was shortened by 0 bases and J by 2 bases, with 14 bases between the two germline ends. The length of the CDR3 is 16 residues. Germline V gene data show CDR1 as SGHNT and CDR2 as YYREEE (reference sequence). CDR3 residues: CASSLEGARPNYGYTF. CDR3 coding DNA: TGTGCCAGCAGCTTGGAAGGGGCCAGGCCCAACTATGGCTACACCTTC.

This chain connects TRBV5-6 to TRBJ1-5; D call uncertain. This CDR3 has 13 amino acids. The V end lost 4 bases, the J end lost 4 bases, and 9 bases lay between the germline ends. Per germline, CDR1 SGHDT and CDR2 YYEEEE. CDR3 DNA: TGTGCCAGCAGCGCTGGAGTTAATCAGCCCCAGCATTTT. This encodes CASSAGVNQPQHF.

V gene TRBV6-5 combines with J gene TRBJ1-6, with TRBD1 identical over 8 bases. The CDR3 sequence is 15 residues long. Germline V gives CDR1 MNHEY, CDR2 SVGAGI. V was pared by 0 bases and J by 9 bases, with 4 bases of the junction left unmatched. CDR3 protein: CASSYSDRASSPLHF. The CDR3 DNA sequence: TGTGCCAGCAGTTACTCGGACAGGGCGAGTTCACCCCTCCACTTT.

The genes are TRBV3-1 (or the pseudogene TRBV3-2) and TRBJ1-1; 12 bases agree with TRBD1. CDR3 length: 14 amino acids. V shed 3 bases and J 11 bases; nucleotides not matched to a gene: 7. Germline values: CDR1 LGHDT, CDR2 YNNKEL (reference sequence). CDR3 nucleotide sequence: TGTGCCAGCAGCCACCCGGGACAGGGGGCGAGGGCTTTCTTT. Translation: CASSHPGQGARAFF.

The rearrangement joins TRBV6-5 to TRBJ1-2, with 7 bases lining up with TRBD1. CDR3 length equals 13 residues. The ends lost 6 bases at V and 4 bases at J; junction bases unmatched: 5. Germline loops: CDR1 MNHEY, CDR2 SVGAGI. For the CDR3, the DNA is TGTGCCAGCAGGCCGGGACAGAGCTATGGCTACACCTTC. Its translation is CASRPGQSYGYTF.

The chain links TRBV28 to TRBJ1-3, with D maybe TRBD1 (6 bases). This CDR3 has 15 amino acids. Germline CDR1 is MDHEN and CDR2 is SYDVKM. V lost 5 bases and J 6 bases, leaving 17 bases between the germline ends. CDR3 nucleotide sequence: TGTGCCAGCAGTCGGGGCAAACGACAGGAAAACACCATATATTTT. Its translation is CASSRGKRQENTIYF. Looking up the rest from reference TRBV28 and TRBJ1-3 gives the full variable domain: DVKVTQSSRYLVKRTGEKVFLECVQDMDHENMFWYRQDPGLGLRLIYFSYDVKMKEKGDIPEGYSVSREKKERFSLILESASTNQTSMYLCASSRGKRQENTIYFGEGSWLTVV.

This clone has a count of ten or more. The chain's CDR3 is CASSQDRVEGMPFYNSPLHF. As DNA, the CDR3 is TGCGCCAGCAGCCAAGACCGCGTAGAGGGAATGCCCTTCTATAATTCACCCCTCCACTTT. The chain couples TRBV4-3 to TRBJ1-6, with unresolved D. The CDR3 covers 20 residues. The germline V gene has CDR1 LGHNA and CDR2 YSLEER. Trimming stripped 0 bases from V and 3 bases from J, with 21 bases between.

The sample holds one count of this clone. This sequence joins TRBV9 and TRBJ2-7; tentatively, D is TRBD2 (5 bases). Germline V gene sequence: CDR1 SGDLS, CDR2 YYNGEE. This CDR3 has 14 amino acids. Trimming left V 0 bases short and J 0 bases short, with 7 bases between. The CDR3 DNA follows: TGTGCCAGCAGCGTAGCGGGAATCTCCTACGAGCAGTACTTC. It encodes CASSVAGISYEQYF. Full variable domain (rest looked up from reference TRBV9 and TRBJ2-7): DSGVTQTPKHLITATGQRVTLRCSPRSGDLSVYWYQQSLDQGLQFLIQYYNGEERAKGNILERFSAQQFPDLHSELNLSSLELGDSALYFCASSVAGISYEQYFGPGTRLTVT.

The V and J genes are TRBV5-4 and TRBJ1-2, with 8 positions matching TRBD1. The CDR3 is 15 residues long. Trimming removed 0 bases from V and 3 bases from J; junction bases left unmatched: 4. The germline CDR1 and CDR2 sequences are SGHNT and YYREEE (reference sequence). The CDR3 is CASSLGQGRYYGYTF. As DNA, the CDR3 is TGTGCCAGCAGCTTGGGACAGGGGCGATACTATGGCTACACCTTC.

The chain combines TRBV11-2 with TRBJ2-3; 12 positions match TRBD1. The J segment lost 4 bases and the V segment lost 3 bases, leaving 11 bases of the junction unmatched. The CDR3 consists of 18 residues. Germline V CDR1 and CDR2: SGHAT, FQNNGV. CDR3 in amino acids: CASSFPVVGTGGPDTQYF. In DNA, the CDR3 is TGTGCCAGCAGCTTTCCCGTGGTGGGGACAGGGGGCCCAGATACGCAGTATTTT. Complete variable domain (other parts from reference TRBV11-2 and TRBJ2-3): EAGVAQSPRYKIIEKRQSVAFWCNPISGHATLYWYQQILGQGPKLLIQFQNNGVVDDSQLPKDRFSAERLKGVDSTLKIQPAKLEDSAVYLCASSFPVVGTGGPDTQYFGPGTRLTVL.

The rearrangement joins TRBV7-9 to TRBJ2-1, with 9 bases lining up with TRBD2. The CDR3 totals 16 residues. Germline CDR1 SEHNR, CDR2 FQNEAQ (reference sequence). The junction had 13 bases not matched to a gene; V was cut back by 5 bases and J by 8 bases. The CDR3, as DNA: TGTGCCAGCAGCCGGGGAGCGGGAGGCCCTTACGATGAGCAGTTCTTC. It codes for CASSRGAGGPYDEQFF.

This rearrangement joins TRBV7-9 to TRBJ1-3; TRBD1 aligns across 7 bases. V was pared by 1 base and J by 4 bases, with 7 bases of the junction left unmatched. Germline values: CDR1 SEHNR, CDR2 FQNEAQ (reference sequence). The length of the CDR3 is 16 residues. CDR3 region: CASSLGQGTTGNTIYF. CDR3 bases: TGTGCCAGCAGCTTAGGACAGGGAACAACCGGAAACACCATATATTTT. Based on the CDR3 plus reference TRBV7-9 and TRBJ1-3, the full variable domain is DTGVSQNPRHKITKRGQNVTFRCDPISEHNRLYWYRQTLGQGPEFLTYFQNEAQLEKSRLLSDRFSAERPKGSFSTLEIQRTEQGDSAMYLCASSLGQGTTGNTIYFGEGSWLTVV.

V is TRBV7-2 and J is TRBJ2-7; TRBD2 matches at 8 bases. V trimming: 0 bases; J trimming: 3 bases; junction bases outside the gene matches: 7. Germline V lookup: CDR1 SGHTA, CDR2 FQGNSA. The length of the CDR3 is 16 residues. The CDR3 is CASSLAAVLAGYEQYF. CDR3 sequence (DNA): TGTGCCAGCAGCTTAGCTGCAGTCCTAGCGGGCTACGAGCAGTACTTC.

The chain recombines TRBV5-1 with TRBJ2-7; 10 nucleotides align to TRBD2. The germline V gene encodes CDR1 SGHRS and CDR2 YFSETQ. This CDR3 has 14 residues. Trimming at V came to 3 bases and at J to 2 bases, leaving 2 bases not matched to a gene. CDR3 bases: TGCGCCAGCAGCTGGACTAGCGGAACCTACGAGCAGTACTTC. Protein product: CASSWTSGTYEQYF.

This clone came up a few times. V gene TRBV18 combines with J gene TRBJ2-1; TRBD2 agrees at 11 bases. CDR3 length: 13 residues. The germline CDR1 and CDR2 sequences are KGHSH and LQKENI. V lost 6 bases and J lost 6; bases outside the gene matches: 1. The CDR3 here is CASSGTSGNEQFF. CDR3 nucleotide sequence: TGTGCCAGCTCCGGGACTAGCGGCAATGAGCAGTTCTTC.

J is TRBJ1-2 and V is TRBV9; maybe TRBD1 (6 bases). Germline lookup yields CDR1 SGDLS and CDR2 YYNGEE. This CDR3 comprises 13 residues. V was pared by 3 bases and J by 8 bases, with 14 bases between. This CDR3 is CASSGFQGLGYTF. CDR3 coding DNA: TGTGCCAGCAGCGGATTCCAGGGGCTGGGCTACACCTTC.

This chain connects TRBV28 to TRBJ1-5, with 7 bases aligning to TRBD1. Germline V lookup: CDR1 MDHEN, CDR2 SYDVKM. The length of the CDR3 is 15 residues. The junction had 12 bases not matched to a gene; V was cut back by 8 bases and J by 5 bases. Here the CDR3 DNA reads TGTGCCAGCGGGACAGTCTCTCCTAACGATCAGCCCCAGCATTTT. Translated, it gives CASGTVSPNDQPQHF.

The V call is TRBV7-2, the J call TRBJ2-7; no clear D. The CDR3 has 14 amino acids. V was clipped by 3 bases and J by 7 bases, with 16 bases between them. The germline gives CDR1 SGHTA, CDR2 FQGNSA. CDR3 sequence: CASSLRSGSWEQYF. The CDR3 DNA is TGTGCCAGCAGCTTGCGTTCAGGCTCTTGGGAGCAGTACTTC. Using reference TRBV7-2 and TRBJ2-7 for the parts outside the CDR3, the full variable domain is GAGVSQSPSNKVTEKGKDVELRCDPISGHTALYWYRQSLGQGLEFLIYFQGNSAPDKSGLPSDRFSAERTGGSVSTLTIQRTQQEDSAVYLCASSLRSGSWEQYFGPGTRLTVT.